The clone carrying this T cell receptor (beta chain) has a handful of counts. This record belongs to a study of yellow fever vaccine responses in identical twins. TCRdb reprocessed the RT-PCR reads via MiXCR and lists one record per CDR3 protein. The table shows roughly 800 distinct CDR3 sequences, with approximately 85% occurring only once. Germline CDR1 and CDR2: SEHNR and FQNEAQ (reference sequence). The CDR3 length is 16 residues. Trimming at V came to 6 bases and at J to 8 bases, leaving 13 bases not matched to a gene. The chain carries TRBV7-9 and TRBJ1-6; TRBD1 matches 7 bases. The input for sequencing was T cells from blood (PBMCs), unsorted or a sorted subset (not recorded which), taken before or after yellow fever vaccination (not recorded which). The receptor was derived from a female donor who received the yellow fever vaccine. CDR3 protein: CASRSSTGTVYSPLHF. The DNA of the CDR3 is TGTGCCAGCAGATCCTCAACCGGGACAGTCTATTCACCCCTCCACTTT. Complete variable domain (other parts from reference TRBV7-9 and TRBJ1-6): DTGVSQNPRHKITKRGQNVTFRCDPISEHNRLYWYRQTLGQGPEFLTYFQNEAQLEKSRLLSDRFSAERPKGSFSTLEIQRTEQGDSAMYLCASRSSTGTVYSPLHFGNGTRLTVT.